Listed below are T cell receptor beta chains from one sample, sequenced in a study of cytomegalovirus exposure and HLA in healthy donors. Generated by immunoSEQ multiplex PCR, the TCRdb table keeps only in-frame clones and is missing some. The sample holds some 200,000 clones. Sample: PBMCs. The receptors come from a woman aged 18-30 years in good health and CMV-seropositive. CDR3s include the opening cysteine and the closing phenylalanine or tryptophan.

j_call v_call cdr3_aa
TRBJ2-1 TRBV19 CASSISGGGNEQFF
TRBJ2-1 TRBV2 CASLPGGAGGPIEQFF
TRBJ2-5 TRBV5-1 CASSSQYRSEETQYF
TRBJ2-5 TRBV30 CAWSVPGLGQETQYF
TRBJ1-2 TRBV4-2 CASSQDGRGYGYTF
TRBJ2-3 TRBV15 CATSSRGQFQTDTQYF
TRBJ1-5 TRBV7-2 CASSPQGQGTNQPQHF
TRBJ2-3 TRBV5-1 CASSSGGGDTQYF
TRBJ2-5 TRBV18 CASSEGTGRTYF
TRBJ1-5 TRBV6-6 CATTSAGNQPQHF
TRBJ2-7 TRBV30 CAWSAAGVGTSFF
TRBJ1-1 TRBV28 CASRGSGQGNEAFF
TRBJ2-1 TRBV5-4 CASSSGLAGTEGEQFF
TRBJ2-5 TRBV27 CASSFSGGAGETQYF
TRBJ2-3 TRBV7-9 CASSLSLTDTQYF
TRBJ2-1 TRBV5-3 CARRSGTPSYNEQFF
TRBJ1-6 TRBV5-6 CASSLWRSSFSPLHF
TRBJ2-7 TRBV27 CASSWGGGVFEQYF
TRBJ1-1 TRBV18 CASSPLAPNTEAFF
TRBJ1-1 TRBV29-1 CSVRTGMEAFF
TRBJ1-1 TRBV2 CASSFSTGTNTEAFF
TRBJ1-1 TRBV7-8 CASSLVLAHTEAFF
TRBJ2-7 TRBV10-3 CAISGERGGNEQYF
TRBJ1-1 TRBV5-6 CASRLTGLGAFF
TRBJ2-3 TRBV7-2 CATSYGGLAETDTQYF
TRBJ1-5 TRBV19 CASSIGGQGADQPQHF
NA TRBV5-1 CASSQDRYEQYF
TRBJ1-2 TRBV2 CASRPGQGTRGYGYTF
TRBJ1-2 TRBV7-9 CASSSAGTGYGYTF
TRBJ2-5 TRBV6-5 CASRSTGGWQETQYF
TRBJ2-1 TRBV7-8 CASSFVASGRSNEQFF
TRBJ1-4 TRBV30 CAWGQGYGNEKLFF
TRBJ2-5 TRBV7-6 CASSIASGSKTQYF
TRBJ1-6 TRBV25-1 CASSAWDSPNSPLHF
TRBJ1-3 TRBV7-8 CASSQLVGNTIYF
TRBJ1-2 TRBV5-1 CASSQTTPGQGRYGYTF
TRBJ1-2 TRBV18 CASSPTGDGYTF
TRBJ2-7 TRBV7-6 CASSLRQGVPYEQYF
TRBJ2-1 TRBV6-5 CASRRPGDNEQFF
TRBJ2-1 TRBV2 CASSPLTLLAEQDNEQFF
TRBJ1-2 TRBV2 CASSEFTGTGPGVYGYTF
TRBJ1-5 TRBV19 CASHPGLQVSNQPQHF
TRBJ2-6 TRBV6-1 CASSEGTVFSGANVLTF
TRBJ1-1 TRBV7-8 CASTLITGNTEAFF
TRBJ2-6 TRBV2 CASSDWGGGANVLTF
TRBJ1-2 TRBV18 CASLPDSTGYGYTF